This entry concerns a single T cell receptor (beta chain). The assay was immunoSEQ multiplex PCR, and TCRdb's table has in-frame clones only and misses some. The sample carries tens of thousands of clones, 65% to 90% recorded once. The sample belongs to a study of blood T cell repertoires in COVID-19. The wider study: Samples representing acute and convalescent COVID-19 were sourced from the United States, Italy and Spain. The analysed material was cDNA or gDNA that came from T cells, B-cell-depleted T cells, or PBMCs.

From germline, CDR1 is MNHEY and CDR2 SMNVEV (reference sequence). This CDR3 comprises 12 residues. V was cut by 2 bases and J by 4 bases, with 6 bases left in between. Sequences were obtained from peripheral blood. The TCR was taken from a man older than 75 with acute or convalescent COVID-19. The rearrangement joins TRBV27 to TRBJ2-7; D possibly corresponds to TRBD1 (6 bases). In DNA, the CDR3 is TGTGCCAGCAGTTTAAGGGGGTACGAGCAGTACTTC. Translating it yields CASSLRGYEQYF.